What follows describes a single T cell receptor (beta chain). The target antigen is unknown. The sample originates from a study of vaccination and CD4 T cells after COVID-19. Study as a whole: Four females and six males made up the convalescents, two of whom were Hispanic.

The CDR3 loop spans 13 amino acids. The V segment lost 6 bases and the J segment 2 bases; nucleotides outside the gene matches: 2. CDR1 and CDR2 (germline): MNHNS, SASEGT. The treatment is: roughly 11-day PBMC culture with coronavirus spike peptide pools or control peptides (ViraFEST assay). Using peptide pools, antigen-specific T cells were expanded in ViraFEST before TCRs were sequenced. Sequenced with the Oncomine TCR Beta short-read assay was DNA taken from cultured CD4+ T cells. TCRdb recomputed calls from the PCR reads with MiXCR, one row per CDR3 protein. The table lists about 1,900 distinct CDR3 sequences, roughly two thirds of them singletons.

The receptor comes from a human donor who had recovered from COVID-19. The sample consisted of CD4+ T cells from blood, cultured in vitro, taken after SARS-CoV-2 vaccination. This chain joins TRBV6-1 and TRBJ2-7; 9 nucleotides agree with TRBD2. CDR3 region: CASRRLAAYEQYF. CDR3 DNA: TGTGCCAGCAGGAGACTAGCGGCCTACGAGCAGTACTTC.